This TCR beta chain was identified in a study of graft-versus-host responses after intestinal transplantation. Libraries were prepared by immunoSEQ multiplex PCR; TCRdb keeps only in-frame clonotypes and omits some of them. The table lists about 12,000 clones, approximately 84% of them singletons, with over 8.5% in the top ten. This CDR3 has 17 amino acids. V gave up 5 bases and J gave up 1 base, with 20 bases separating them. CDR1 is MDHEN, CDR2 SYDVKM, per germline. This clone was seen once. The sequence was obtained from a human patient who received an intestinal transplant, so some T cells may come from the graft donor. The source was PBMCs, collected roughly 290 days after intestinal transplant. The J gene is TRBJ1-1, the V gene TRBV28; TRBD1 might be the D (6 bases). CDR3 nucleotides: TGTGCCAGCAGTCCTCAAGGGGGGCCAGTTTGGAACACTGAAGCTTTCTTT. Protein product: CASSPQGGPVWNTEAFF.